This T cell receptor beta chain was recovered during a study of identical twins (dated by TCRdb to the mid-2010s). In the study overall: To test whether fetal clonotypes persist, the study used deep sequencing on TCR alpha and beta repertoires from monozygotic twins, unrelated adults of various ages, and cord blood. To rule out contamination, replicate twin experiments were performed at different times with different library preparation protocols.

Only healthy Caucasian donors were included. The twin cohort consisted of three pairs of female monozygotic twins, all aged roughly 18 to 29 years. Positive isolation kits from Invitrogen were used to isolate CD4+ and CD8+ T cell populations. General findings and caveats noted by the study authors: The excess sharing between twins in beta out-of-frame sequences was weaker because fewer shared sequences reduced the signal-to-noise ratio. Zero-insertion analyses could be partly confounded by invariant T cells such as MAIT and iNKT, though diverse VJ usage argued against such confounding for most clonotypes. Fewer insertions were carried by abundant cord blood beta clonotypes, a similar but weaker trend appeared in young adult naive repertoires, and no such trend appeared in memory repertoires. Out-of-frame TCR alpha sharing in monozygotic twins was systematically underestimated by recombination models, whereas sharing between unrelated individuals was in agreement with the recombination models. Because the same donors could not be followed over many years, the conclusions relied on cross-sectional statistical analysis. Compared with coincidental sharing between unrelated individuals, an excess of low generation-probability sequences was observed among out-of-frame TCR alpha sequences shared between twins.

As concerns this clonotype: It lacks a known antigen. No much larger clonotype is one base removed from it; base qualities were not supplied.

V drops 2 bases and J drops 0 bases, leaving 11 bases in between. The CDR3 covers 15 residues, taking in both the cysteine and the phenylalanine. CDR3 DNA is the only sequence kept; it has 45 bases, read in frame from the first base. CDR1 and CDR2 are drawn from the germline V gene (reference sequence): MNHEY, SMNVEV. Libraries were prepared through 5' RACE. Sequencing was performed on an Illumina HiSeq 2000. A universal primer binding site was introduced by template switching, and a unique molecular identifier was present in the final cDNA, enabling accurate counting of TCR cDNA molecules. Specific primers in the conserved constant-segment region were used to synthesize first-strand cDNA for the TCR alpha and beta chains. To control for contamination, every cDNA library carried two barcodes: a SMART-Mk sample barcode plus Illumina barcodes. TruSeq adapter sequences along with Illumina sample barcodes were introduced in two successive PCR steps. The TCR alpha and beta cDNA libraries were sequenced on the Illumina HiSeq platform using custom primers. The published analysis was carried out like this. MiGEC processed the raw reads to extract unique molecular identifiers, while MiXCR was used to determine the CDR3 positions. Recombination models were inferred per individual with the repgenHMM and IGoR tools using an EM algorithm. Shared clonotype analysis was performed with the tcR package in R, normalizing sharing by the product of cloneset sizes. Out-of-frame nonproductive sequences were analyzed to study raw recombination free of thymic and clonal selection effects. The raw public reads went through TCRdb reprocessing: fastp at Q25, MiXCR clone calling, in-frame beta chains kept. One record per CDR3 amino acid sequence lists the most common genes and DNA. V and J calls and clone size were set by TCRdb, not the authors. Recorded for this sample are fewer than 500,000 distinct CDR3 sequences; more than 13% of them occurred a single time. The ten largest clones add up to 0.95% to 1% of the sample.

The same data also went into a second study, on yellow fever vaccine responses in identical twins. Taken from the second paper: According to the authors, the vaccine-induced T cell response in identical twins seemed to be partly convergent and partly specific to each individual. In identical twins, the study followed T cell clones that responded to the vaccine with precision.

The source material was CD4+ T cells sorted from blood. The clonotype originates from a young woman in good health. The chain is encoded by TRBV27 joined to TRBJ2-7; a confident D gene designation cannot be given. The nucleotides read TGTGCCAGCAGTTTAAGACAAGAGAGCTCCTACGAGCAGTACTTC. Its translation reads: CASSLRQESSYEQYF.